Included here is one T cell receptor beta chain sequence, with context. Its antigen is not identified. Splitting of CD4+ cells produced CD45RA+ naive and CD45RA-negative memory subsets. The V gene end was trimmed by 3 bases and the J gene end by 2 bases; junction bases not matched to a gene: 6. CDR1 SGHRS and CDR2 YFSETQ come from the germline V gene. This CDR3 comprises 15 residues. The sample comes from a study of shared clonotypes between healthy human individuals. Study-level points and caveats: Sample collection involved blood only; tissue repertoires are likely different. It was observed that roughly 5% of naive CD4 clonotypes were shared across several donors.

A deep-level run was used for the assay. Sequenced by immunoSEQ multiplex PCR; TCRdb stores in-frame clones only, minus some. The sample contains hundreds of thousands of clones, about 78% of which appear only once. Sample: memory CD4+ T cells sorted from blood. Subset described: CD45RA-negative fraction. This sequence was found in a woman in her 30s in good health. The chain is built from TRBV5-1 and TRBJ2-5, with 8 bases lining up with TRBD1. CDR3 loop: CASSWGRTGQETQYF. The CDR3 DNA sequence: TGCGCCAGCAGCTGGGGGCGGACAGGGCAAGAGACCCAGTACTTC.